Ten or more counts support the clone carrying this T cell receptor beta chain. This record comes from a study of T cells in Graves' hyperthyroidism and ophthalmopathy. The overall study: Peripheral blood draws took place at initial diagnosis, ahead of any treatment.

Amplification targeted TCR beta CDR3 regions from RNA transcripts. First-round RT-PCR of the TCR CDR3 relied on the HTBI primer set. One entry per CDR3 protein, called by TCRdb with MiXCR from the multiplex PCR reads. There are about 350,000 distinct CDR3 sequences in the sample; roughly a sixth occur only once, and 34% lies in the top ten. PBMCs were obtained from 9.5 to 10 ml fresh peripheral blood. This CDR3 is built from 13 residues. Germline V gene lookup returns CDR1 DFQATT and CDR2 SNEGSKA (reference sequence). V lost 3 bases to trimming and J lost 7 bases, with 10 bases between them. The chain employs TRBV20-1 and TRBJ1-6; D is undetermined. What was sequenced was blood. The receptor was derived from a woman aged 25-40 years with Graves' hyperthyroidism that later progressed to Graves' ophthalmopathy. In DNA form, the CDR3 reads TGCAGTGCTAGGACCGACGGAAATTCACCCCTCCACTTT. It yields the protein CSARTDGNSPLHF.